A single sample gave rise to the 25 T cell receptor beta chains below, sequenced in a study of cytomegalovirus exposure and HLA in healthy donors. The study ran its PCR with 60 Vbeta and 13 Jbeta primers. The assay was immunoSEQ multiplex PCR, and TCRdb's table has in-frame clones only and misses some. Here the sample spans some 150,000 clones, 65% to 85% being singletons. The sequenced sample consisted of PBMCs. The receptors were sampled from a man younger than 40 in good health and CMV-seronegative.

V usage is TRBV27 and J usage is TRBJ2-1; no definite D call. The germline V gene has CDR1 MNHEY and CDR2 SMNVEV (reference sequence). This CDR3 region has 11 residues. Trimming cost V 3 bases and J 7 bases, with 4 bases left between them. The CDR3 coding sequence is TGTGCCAGCAGTTTCTTGAATGAGCAGTTCTTC. Its translation is CASSFLNEQFF.

The J gene is TRBJ1-1, the V gene TRBV5-1; perhaps TRBD1 as D (5 bases). Per germline, CDR1 SGHRS and CDR2 YFSETQ. V shed 4 bases and J shed 5 bases, with 21 bases lying between them. CDR3 length: 16 residues. This CDR3 reads CASSPDDGRVETEAFF. The CDR3 bases are TGCGCCAGCAGCCCAGATGATGGCAGGGTAGAGACTGAAGCTTTCTTT.

J is TRBJ1-5 and V is TRBV28; 7 bases align to TRBD1. J was trimmed by 3 bases and V by 3 bases; bases with no gene match: 5. Germline V gene sequence: CDR1 MDHEN, CDR2 SYDVKM. CDR3 size: 15 residues. CDR3 nucleotide sequence: TGTGCCAGCAGTTTCGGGACAGCCTACAATCAGCCCCAGCATTTT. Protein product: CASSFGTAYNQPQHF. Full variable domain (remainder filled in from reference TRBV28 and TRBJ1-5): DVKVTQSSRYLVKRTGEKVFLECVQDMDHENMFWYRQDPGLGLRLIYFSYDVKMKEKGDIPEGYSVSREKKERFSLILESASTNQTSMYLCASSFGTAYNQPQHFGDGTRLSIL.

This clone has a single count. The chain uses TRBV10-2 and TRBJ2-2; D perhaps matches TRBD1 (6 bases). V dropped 8 bases and J dropped 10 bases, with 17 bases sitting between them. Germline CDR1 WSHSY, CDR2 SAAADI. The CDR3 extends over 13 amino acids. As DNA, the CDR3 is TGCGCCAGCTCCCCCGACGGGACAAAGGAGCTGTTTTTT. This codes for CASSPDGTKELFF.

The V call is TRBV12-5, the J call TRBJ2-5; no clear D. V was pared by 5 bases and J by 4 bases, with 8 bases between. The CDR3 has 12 amino acids. From germline, CDR1 is LGHNT and CDR2 FRNRAP. The chain's CDR3 is CASGITIETQYF. Written as DNA, the CDR3 is TGTGCTAGTGGTATCACAATAGAGACCCAGTACTTC.

This chain uses TRBV7-2 with TRBJ1-6; D perhaps matches TRBD1 (5 bases). The CDR3 is 16 amino acids. The germline V gene encodes CDR1 SGHTA and CDR2 FQGNSA. The V gene lost 4 bases and the J gene lost 7 bases, with 17 bases spanning the gap. The CDR3 loop reads CASSYRTPSGNSPLHF. The CDR3 nucleotides read TGTGCCAGCAGCTATAGAACTCCCTCAGGGAATTCACCCCTCCACTTT.

The genes are TRBV18 and TRBJ2-1; 8 nucleotides match TRBD1. Losses at the gene ends were 2 bases for V and 12 bases for J; bases not matched to a gene: 3. Germline lookup yields CDR1 KGHSH and CDR2 LQKENI. The CDR3 spans 12 residues. The CDR3 here is CASSPRGQVQFF. The DNA of the CDR3 is TGTGCCAGCTCACCAAGGGGACAGGTGCAGTTCTTC.

The chain couples TRBV5-1 to TRBJ1-1; possible D gene TRBD1, 5 bases. Germline-derived CDR1 and CDR2 are SGHRS and YFSETQ. V was cut by 2 bases and J by 4 bases, with 24 bases left in between. The CDR3 consists of 18 residues. This CDR3 is CASSFLPHGRLGRTEAFF. As DNA, the CDR3 is TGCGCCAGCAGCTTTTTACCCCATGGGAGGTTGGGGCGCACTGAAGCTTTCTTT.

V usage is TRBV14 and J usage is TRBJ2-5; D is possibly TRBD2 (6 bases). This CDR3 comprises 17 residues. The germline V and J ends were trimmed by 4 bases and 2 bases, with 20 bases remaining between them. Germline CDR1 SGHDN, CDR2 FVKESK. The CDR3 nucleotides are TGTGCCAGCAGCCCGGGCCTCTTTGAGGAGGGACAAGAGACCCAGTACTTC. It codes for CASSPGLFEEGQETQYF.

The rearrangement joins TRBV27 to TRBJ2-1; 9 positions match TRBD2. This CDR3 has 14 residues. J gave up 8 bases and V 0 bases, and 2 bases lay outside the gene matches. The germline CDR1 and CDR2 sequences are MNHEY and SMNVEV (reference sequence). The CDR3 is CASSLSGTSYEQFF. CDR3 DNA: TGTGCCAGCAGTTTATCGGGGACTAGCTATGAGCAGTTCTTC.

CDR3 bases: TGTGCCAGCAGTTTCCTGACTAGCGCTGGGGCCAACGTCCTGACTTTC. Protein: CASSFLTSAGANVLTF. V usage is TRBV28 and J usage is TRBJ2-6, with TRBD2 identical over 8 bases. Germline V gene lookup returns CDR1 MDHEN and CDR2 SYDVKM. V shed 3 bases, J shed 2 bases, and the junction held 3 bases outside the gene matches. The CDR3 loop spans 16 amino acids.

V gene TRBV7-2 combines with J gene TRBJ1-2; D remains unclear. There are 12 residues in the CDR3. CDR1 is SGHTA, CDR2 FQGNSA, per germline. Trimming pared 7 bases from V and 2 bases from J, leaving 8 bases between. The CDR3 DNA follows: TGTGCCAGCAATGCGGGAAACTATGGCTACACCTTC. It codes for CASNAGNYGYTF.

The V call is TRBV5-1, the J call TRBJ1-4, with D perhaps TRBD1 (5 bases). Between the trimmed V and J ends, which lost 5 bases and 2 bases, there was a span of 10 bases. Germline loops: CDR1 SGHRS, CDR2 YFSETQ. CDR3 length: 14 residues. CDR3 nucleotide sequence: TGCGCCAGCAGAGAGGCAGGGACTAATGAAAAACTGTTTTTT. It codes for CASREAGTNEKLFF.

The J gene is TRBJ1-2, the V gene TRBV5-6; D not resolved. The CDR3 spans 12 residues. Deletions cut 4 bases from V and 5 bases from J, with 9 bases between. Germline V gene sequence: CDR1 SGHDT, CDR2 YYEEEE. The chain's CDR3 is CASSAEVYGYTF. The DNA for the CDR3 is TGTGCCAGCAGCGCGGAAGTTTATGGCTACACCTTC.

This rearrangement joins TRBV28 to TRBJ2-3, with TRBD2 matching 9 bases. CDR3 size: 13 residues. Germline CDR1 reads MDHEN; CDR2 reads SYDVKM. Here the CDR3 reads CALAGESTDTQYF. DNA for the CDR3: TGTGCGTTAGCGGGAGAGTCCACAGATACGCAGTATTTT. Full variable domain (missing parts from reference TRBV28 and TRBJ2-3): DVKVTQSSRYLVKRTGEKVFLECVQDMDHENMFWYRQDPGLGLRLIYFSYDVKMKEKGDIPEGYSVSREKKERFSLILESASTNQTSMYLCALAGESTDTQYFGPGTRLTVL.

The chain uses TRBV9 and TRBJ2-3; D perhaps matches TRBD1 (6 bases). V gave up 4 bases and J gave up 4 bases, with 13 bases separating them. This CDR3 is 14 amino acids long. Germline values: CDR1 SGDLS, CDR2 YYNGEE. The CDR3 here is CASSLETGPDTQYF. The CDR3 nucleotides read TGTGCCAGCAGCTTAGAGACAGGACCAGATACGCAGTATTTT.

This clone was observed a few times. V usage is TRBV6-1 and J usage is TRBJ2-2; possible D gene TRBD1, 5 bases. CDR3 length: 15 amino acids. From germline, CDR1 is MNHNS and CDR2 SASEGT. V shed 6 bases and J shed 1 base, with 12 bases lying between them. The CDR3 loop reads CASRKTGWNTGELFF. CDR3 DNA: TGTGCCAGCAGAAAAACAGGTTGGAACACCGGGGAGCTGTTTTTT.

The CDR3 spells CASTDRVSGANVLTF. The CDR3, as DNA: TGTGCCAGTACGGACAGAGTCTCTGGGGCCAACGTCCTGACTTTC. The chain employs TRBV19 and TRBJ2-6, with D possibly matching TRBD1 (6 bases). The CDR3 contains 15 residues. Germline lookup yields CDR1 LNHDA and CDR2 SQIVND (reference sequence). The ends were cut back, 7 bases at V and 0 bases at J, with 10 bases in the middle.

The chain combines TRBV18 with TRBJ1-5; tentatively, D is TRBD1 (5 bases). CDR1 and CDR2 (germline): KGHSH, LQKENI. V gave up 5 bases and J gave up 12 bases, with 23 bases separating them. The CDR3 runs 15 residues. The CDR3 DNA is TGTGCCAGCTCATCGAAGGCAGGGCCAAACCCCCGCCAGCATTTT. This gives the protein CASSSKAGPNPRQHF.

The rearrangement joins TRBV19 to TRBJ1-1; no reliable D call. The CDR3 is 14 amino acids. Trimming removed 7 bases from V and 3 bases from J, with 15 bases in between. CDR1 LNHDA and CDR2 SQIVND come from the germline V gene (reference sequence). The DNA for the CDR3 is TGTGCCAGTATGGCAGGTCTCTGGGACACTGAAGCTTTCTTT. Its protein is CASMAGLWDTEAFF.

The V gene is TRBV7-3, the J gene TRBJ2-1; 14 bases align to TRBD2. V shed 2 bases and J 2 bases; nucleotides not matched to a gene: 5. The CDR3 totals 18 residues. CDR1 is SGHTA and CDR2 is FQGTGA in the germline V gene. CDR3 loop: CASSLGTSGGLTYNEQFF. The CDR3 nucleotides read TGTGCCAGCAGCTTAGGGACTAGCGGGGGTCTAACCTACAATGAGCAGTTCTTC.

The rearrangement links TRBV6-5 to TRBJ1-1, with D uncertain. CDR3 length: 15 amino acids. CDR1 and CDR2 (germline): MNHEY, SVGAGI. Trimming shortened V by 4 bases and J by 6 bases, and 18 bases separated the two germline ends. This CDR3 reads CASSFTGSPTAEAFF. The CDR3 DNA reads TGTGCCAGCAGTTTTACCGGGTCACCCACCGCTGAAGCTTTCTTT.

The V call is TRBV5-1, the J call TRBJ2-7; 9 bases map to TRBD2. This CDR3 is 17 amino acids long. Germline loops: CDR1 SGHRS, CDR2 YFSETQ. The J segment lost 0 bases and the V segment lost 2 bases, leaving 9 bases of the junction unmatched. CDR3 protein: CASSLLASGVSSYEQYF. As DNA, the CDR3 is TGCGCCAGCAGCTTACTGGCTAGCGGGGTCAGCTCCTACGAGCAGTACTTC.

In this sample, this clone turned up once. The chain employs TRBV7-6 and TRBJ1-1; D ambiguous. CDR1 and CDR2 from the germline V gene are SGHVS and FNYEAQ. The CDR3 covers 17 residues. Trimming pared 2 bases from V and 2 bases from J, leaving 18 bases between. DNA for the CDR3: TGTGCCAGCAGCTTACTACTACCCTCAGAACTAAACACTGAAGCTTTCTTT. Its protein product is CASSLLLPSELNTEAFF.

The chain employs TRBV2 and TRBJ2-6; 7 nucleotides match TRBD1. Germline assignment: CDR1 SNHLY and CDR2 FYNNEI. V trimming: 0 bases; J trimming: 0 bases; junction bases outside the gene matches: 5. The CDR3 length is 18 residues. The CDR3 DNA is TGTGCCAGCAGTGAAGCGCTGGGACAGAGCTCTGGGGCCAACGTCCTGACTTTC. Its translation: CASSEALGQSSGANVLTF.